This section outlines one T cell receptor beta chain sequence together with its context. This record belongs to a study of T cell changes during pregnancy in multiple sclerosis. Generated by immunoSEQ multiplex PCR, the TCRdb table keeps only in-frame clones and is missing some. Among tens of thousands of clones listed, 90% to 95% were seen once. The receptor's source is a female donor with multiple sclerosis, enrolled in a pregnancy study. The sequencing used peripheral blood, collected in the second trimester of pregnancy.

The CDR3 region is CSSLTSGRLTEQFF. The CDR3 DNA reads TGCAGCTCACTAACTAGCGGGAGGCTAACTGAGCAGTTCTTC. V and J are TRBV29-1 and TRBJ2-1; 12 bases map to TRBD2. Trimming at V came to 8 bases and at J to 9 bases, leaving 11 bases not matched to a gene. CDR1 and CDR2 (germline): SQVTM, ANQGSEA. This CDR3 is built from 14 residues.